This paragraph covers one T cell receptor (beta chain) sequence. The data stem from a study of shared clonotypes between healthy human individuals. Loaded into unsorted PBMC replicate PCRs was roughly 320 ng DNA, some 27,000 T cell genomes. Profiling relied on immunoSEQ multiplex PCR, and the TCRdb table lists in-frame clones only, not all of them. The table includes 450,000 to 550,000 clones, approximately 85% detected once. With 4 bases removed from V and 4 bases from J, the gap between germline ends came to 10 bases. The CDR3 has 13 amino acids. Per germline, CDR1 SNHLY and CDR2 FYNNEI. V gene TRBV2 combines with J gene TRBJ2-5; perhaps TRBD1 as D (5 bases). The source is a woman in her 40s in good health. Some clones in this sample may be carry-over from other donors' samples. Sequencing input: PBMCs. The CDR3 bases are TGTGCCAGCAGTGGAAGTGGGGCAGAGACCCAGTACTTC. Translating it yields CASSGSGAETQYF.